The rows below give T cell receptor beta chains drawn from one sample of a study of T cell repertoires in cytomegalovirus infection. These receptors' antigens are unknown. One entry per CDR3 protein, called by TCRdb with MiXCR from the reads. Of 300,000 or so distinct CDR3 sequences in the sample, around 25% were seen once. Sequencing was performed on cultured PBMCs, taken from culture after CMV antigen stimulation. The receptors were sampled from a human donor in good health (CMV status not recorded). Some clones in this sample may be carry-over from other donors' samples. The CDR3 runs from the conserved cysteine through the conserved F or W. D genes are given only for firm matches. Clone size is stated in some rows and not others, as once, few, many or a class when expanded.

clone size: once; J gene: TRBJ1-5; D gene: TRBD1; V gene: TRBV19; CDR3 DNA: TGTGCCAGTAGTATAGGGGGACAGGGCGGTCAGCCCCAGCATTTT; CDR3 protein: CASSIGGQGGQPQHF
clone size: few; J gene: TRBJ2-1; D gene: -; V gene: TRBV4-3; CDR3 DNA: TGCGCCAGCAGCCAATCACTACCTTACAATGAGCAGTTCTTC; CDR3 protein: CASSQSLPYNEQFF
clone size: -; J gene: TRBJ1-2; D gene: -; V gene: TRBV12-5; CDR3 DNA: TGTGCTAGTGGTTTGGGACAGCTCCTTGGCTACACCTTC; CDR3 protein: CASGLGQLLGYTF
clone size: -; J gene: TRBJ2-2; D gene: -; V gene: TRBV5-1; CDR3 DNA: TGCGCCAGCAGCTTGGGACTAGGGGTTAACACCGGGGAGCTGTTTTTT; CDR3 protein: CASSLGLGVNTGELFF
clone size: many; J gene: TRBJ2-6; D gene: -; V gene: TRBV12-3/TRBV12-4; CDR3 DNA: TGTGCCAGCAGTCCGACAGTTCTTTCTGGGGCCAACGTCCTGACTTTC; CDR3 protein: CASSPTVLSGANVLTF
clone size: -; J gene: TRBJ2-3; D gene: TRBD1; V gene: TRBV6-2/TRBV6-3; CDR3 DNA: TGTGCCAGCAGTTACCGCCCGACAGGGAGAAGCACAGATACGCAGTATTTT; CDR3 protein: CASSYRPTGRSTDTQYF
clone size: few; J gene: TRBJ2-7; D gene: TRBD1; V gene: TRBV20-1; CDR3 DNA: TGCAGTGCTAGAGACAGGGACAGGGGATCCTACGAGCAGTACTTC; CDR3 protein: CSARDRDRGSYEQYF
clone size: once; J gene: TRBJ2-2; D gene: TRBD2; V gene: TRBV6-2/TRBV6-3; CDR3 DNA: TGTGCCAGCAGCAACGCGGGAGCCGGGGAGCTGTTTTTT; CDR3 protein: CASSNAGAGELFF
clone size: -; J gene: TRBJ2-1; D gene: -; V gene: TRBV4-3; CDR3 DNA: TGCGCCAGCAGCCACTTAACCGGGACTTACAATGAGCAGTTCTTC; CDR3 protein: CASSHLTGTYNEQFF
clone size: -; J gene: TRBJ2-7; D gene: -; V gene: TRBV20-1; CDR3 DNA: TGCAGTGCTACCCTTGACGGTCCCCTTGGTTCCGGGCAGTACTTC; CDR3 protein: CSATLDGPLGSGQYF
clone size: many; J gene: TRBJ1-1; D gene: -; V gene: TRBV7-2; CDR3 DNA: TGTGCCAGCAGCTTAAAGGGGGACACTGAAGCTTTCTTT; CDR3 protein: CASSLKGDTEAFF
clone size: -; J gene: TRBJ2-3; D gene: -; V gene: TRBV28; CDR3 DNA: TGTGCCAGCAGTTTGGGGCTCCAGACTAGCACAGATACGCAGTATTTT; CDR3 protein: CASSLGLQTSTDTQYF
clone size: -; J gene: TRBJ2-7; D gene: -; V gene: TRBV12-3/TRBV12-4; CDR3 DNA: TGTGCCAGCAGTTGGGGCCCGGAGTACGAGCAGTACTTC; CDR3 protein: CASSWGPEYEQYF
clone size: few; J gene: TRBJ2-7; D gene: -; V gene: TRBV7-2; CDR3 DNA: TGTGCCAGCAGCTTATCTGCCTACGAGCAGTACTTC; CDR3 protein: CASSLSAYEQYF
clone size: -; J gene: TRBJ2-2; D gene: -; V gene: TRBV19; CDR3 DNA: TGTGCCAGTAGTATTTTCGAGGGGAACACCGGGGAGCTGTTTTTT; CDR3 protein: CASSIFEGNTGELFF
clone size: few; J gene: TRBJ2-6; D gene: -; V gene: TRBV7-2; CDR3 DNA: TGTGCCAGCAGCTTAGCGAAGGGGGGGGTTATTACTAATGGGGCCAACGTCCTGACTTTC; CDR3 protein: CASSLAKGGVITNGANVLTF
clone size: -; J gene: TRBJ2-7; D gene: -; V gene: TRBV2; CDR3 DNA: TGTGCCAGCAGTGAGGATACACTCTCCTACGAGCAGTACTTC; CDR3 protein: CASSEDTLSYEQYF
clone size: -; J gene: TRBJ2-7; D gene: -; V gene: TRBV6-1; CDR3 DNA: TGTGCCAGCAGAAATCAGGAACGAACCTACGAGCAGTACTTC; CDR3 protein: CASRNQERTYEQYF
clone size: -; J gene: TRBJ2-1; D gene: TRBD2; V gene: TRBV20-1; CDR3 DNA: TGCAGTTATTTAGCGGGAGGTTACAATGAGCAGTTCTTC; CDR3 protein: CSYLAGGYNEQFF
clone size: many; J gene: TRBJ2-1; D gene: -; V gene: TRBV7-2; CDR3 DNA: TGTGCCAGCAGCTCCCTCGGGGTTAGGGACACTGAGCAGTTCTTC; CDR3 protein: CASSSLGVRDTEQFF
clone size: many; J gene: TRBJ2-1; D gene: TRBD2; V gene: TRBV7-9; CDR3 DNA: TGTGCCAGCAGCTTAGGGTATGGGGGAGGGCGGAACAATGAGCAGTTCTTC; CDR3 protein: CASSLGYGGGRNNEQFF
clone size: few; J gene: TRBJ2-1; D gene: TRBD1; V gene: TRBV5-4; CDR3 DNA: TGTGCCAGCAGCACCGGGACAGGGTTTAACAATGAGCAGTTCTTC; CDR3 protein: CASSTGTGFNNEQFF
clone size: -; J gene: TRBJ2-1; D gene: TRBD2; V gene: TRBV20-1; CDR3 DNA: TGCAGTGCTAGAGAGAGTGGTAGCGGGAGCCCCTACAATGAGCAGTTCTTC; CDR3 protein: CSARESGSGSPYNEQFF
clone size: -; J gene: TRBJ2-5; D gene: -; V gene: TRBV14; CDR3 DNA: TGTGCCAGCAGCCAATCCCGTCAAGAGACCCAGTACTTC; CDR3 protein: CASSQSRQETQYF
clone size: few; J gene: TRBJ2-3; D gene: -; V gene: TRBV20-1; CDR3 DNA: TGCAGTGCTAGGCGGGATAGCACAGATACGCAGTATTTT; CDR3 protein: CSARRDSTDTQYF
clone size: -; J gene: TRBJ1-6; D gene: -; V gene: TRBV7-2; CDR3 DNA: TGTGCCAGCAGCTTTAATCAGCTCCGGACAGTCACAAATTCACCCCTCCACTTT; CDR3 protein: CASSFNQLRTVTNSPLHF
clone size: few; J gene: TRBJ1-1; D gene: -; V gene: TRBV20-1; CDR3 DNA: TGCAGTGCTAGATCGGGTCCCGTCAACACTGAAGCTTTCTTT; CDR3 protein: CSARSGPVNTEAFF
clone size: many; J gene: TRBJ2-3; D gene: -; V gene: TRBV11-2; CDR3 DNA: TGTGCCAGCAGCTTAGACAGGCGAGGAGATACGCAGTATTTT; CDR3 protein: CASSLDRRGDTQYF
clone size: few; J gene: TRBJ2-5; D gene: TRBD1; V gene: TRBV28; CDR3 DNA: TGTGCCAGCAGTCCGGGACAGGGGGCATTTGAGACCCAGTACTTC; CDR3 protein: CASSPGQGAFETQYF
clone size: -; J gene: TRBJ2-2; D gene: -; V gene: TRBV15; CDR3 DNA: TGTGCCACCAGCAGAGGCGAACAGGGAGGGCCCGGGGAGCTGTTTTTT; CDR3 protein: CATSRGEQGGPGELFF
clone size: once; J gene: TRBJ1-6; D gene: TRBD1; V gene: TRBV20-1; CDR3 DNA: TGCAGTGCTAGACGAGGGACAGGGGCTAATTCACCCCTCCACTTT; CDR3 protein: CSARRGTGANSPLHF
clone size: few; J gene: TRBJ2-5; D gene: TRBD1; V gene: TRBV20-1; CDR3 DNA: TGCAGTGCTATTCGGACAGGGGAAAAGACCCAGTACTTC; CDR3 protein: CSAIRTGEKTQYF
clone size: few; J gene: TRBJ2-7; D gene: TRBD2; V gene: TRBV20-1; CDR3 DNA: TGCAGTGCTAGAGATCCCAAGCGGGAGGGAATCTACGAGCAGTACTTC; CDR3 protein: CSARDPKREGIYEQYF
clone size: few; J gene: TRBJ2-5; D gene: -; V gene: TRBV6-2/TRBV6-3; CDR3 DNA: TGTGCCAGCAGTAGGCACAGGGGAGGCGAGACCCAGTACTTC; CDR3 protein: CASSRHRGGETQYF
clone size: many; J gene: TRBJ2-7; D gene: -; V gene: TRBV12-3/TRBV12-4; CDR3 DNA: TGTGCCAGCAGTTGGGGGCTTTCTGGCTACGAGCAGTACTTC; CDR3 protein: CASSWGLSGYEQYF
clone size: -; J gene: TRBJ2-7; D gene: TRBD1; V gene: TRBV15; CDR3 DNA: TGTGCCACCAGCAGAGAAGGGGACAGCTCCTACGAGCAGTACTTC; CDR3 protein: CATSREGDSSYEQYF
clone size: -; J gene: TRBJ2-1; D gene: -; V gene: TRBV3-1; CDR3 DNA: TGTGCCAGCAGCCTAGGATTGATCGGGAGAGGCAATGAGCAGTTCTTC; CDR3 protein: CASSLGLIGRGNEQFF
clone size: many; J gene: TRBJ2-7; D gene: TRBD2; V gene: TRBV7-2; CDR3 DNA: TGTGCCAGCAGCTCACTAGCGGGACGCCACGAGCAGTACTTC; CDR3 protein: CASSSLAGRHEQYF
clone size: -; J gene: TRBJ1-6; D gene: -; V gene: TRBV11-2; CDR3 DNA: TGTGCCAGCAGACTAGAACCGGATAATTCACCCCTCCACTTT; CDR3 protein: CASRLEPDNSPLHF
clone size: -; J gene: TRBJ2-7; D gene: -; V gene: TRBV20-1; CDR3 DNA: TGCAGTGCTAGAGATTCAGCCGTCTACGAGCAGTACTTC; CDR3 protein: CSARDSAVYEQYF
clone size: -; J gene: TRBJ2-1; D gene: -; V gene: TRBV12-3/TRBV12-4; CDR3 DNA: TGTGCCATCTCCCCTCTAGGGGGGGCTAGCGGTCTTGCCCGCAATGAGCAGTTCTTC; CDR3 protein: CAISPLGGASGLARNEQFF
clone size: -; J gene: TRBJ1-5; D gene: TRBD1; V gene: TRBV27; CDR3 DNA: TGTGCCAGCAGTTCGGGGACGGGACAGGGGAGTCAGCCCCAGCATTTT; CDR3 protein: CASSSGTGQGSQPQHF
clone size: -; J gene: TRBJ2-1; D gene: TRBD2; V gene: TRBV10-3; CDR3 DNA: TGTGCCATCAGGAAAGCGGGAGGGTTATCCTACAATGAGCAGTTCTTC; CDR3 protein: CAIRKAGGLSYNEQFF
clone size: -; J gene: TRBJ2-1; D gene: TRBD2; V gene: TRBV5-8; CDR3 DNA: TGTGCCAGCAGCTCCGGACGTAGCGGGAGGGTGAATAATGAGCAGTTCTTC; CDR3 protein: CASSSGRSGRVNNEQFF
clone size: few; J gene: TRBJ2-3; D gene: -; V gene: TRBV30; CDR3 DNA: TGTGCCTGGAGTGGGGGTATACCAGATACGCAGTATTTT; CDR3 protein: CAWSGGIPDTQYF
clone size: few; J gene: TRBJ1-1; D gene: -; V gene: TRBV6-2/TRBV6-3; CDR3 DNA: TGTGCCAGCATGAAATCGCAGGGGCTGCACACTGAAGCTTTCTTT; CDR3 protein: CASMKSQGLHTEAFF
clone size: -; J gene: TRBJ2-7; D gene: TRBD1; V gene: TRBV10-2; CDR3 DNA: TGCGCCAGCAGCGAACAGGGGCCCTACTACGAGCAGTACTTC; CDR3 protein: CASSEQGPYYEQYF
clone size: once; J gene: TRBJ1-6; D gene: -; V gene: TRBV18; CDR3 DNA: TGTGCCAGCTCACCCGGCAGTTCACCCCTCCACTTT; CDR3 protein: CASSPGSSPLHF